This TCR beta chain was identified during a study of CD8 T cells in Susac syndrome. Study-wide points: An acknowledgment was made by the study that its TCR sequencing and HLA analysis involved relatively few individuals.

On this clonotype itself: Its matching antigen is unknown.

Germline V CDR1 and CDR2: SGDLS, YYNGEE. There are 11 residues in the CDR3. The V end lost 4 bases, the J end lost 5 bases, and 6 bases lay between the germline ends. With random hexamers, about 0.5 to 1 ug RNA was reverse transcribed. Amplification of TCR beta CDR3 spanned 54 Vbeta and 13 Jbeta via immunoSEQ multiplex PCR. A single record per CDR3 protein comes from TCRdb applying MiXCR to the immunoSEQ multiplex PCR reads. The sample has around 150,000 distinct CDR3 sequences; over 85% are singletons. Sequencing of TCR beta was carried out in blood CD8+ and CD4+ T cells. Sequenced sample: CD8+ T cells from PBMCs. The chain couples TRBV9 to TRBJ1-2, with D unresolved. The sequence was collected from a human donor in good health. CDR3 nucleotide sequence: TGTGCCAGCAGCTCCTGGTATGGCTACACCTTC. It yields the protein CASSSWYGYTF.